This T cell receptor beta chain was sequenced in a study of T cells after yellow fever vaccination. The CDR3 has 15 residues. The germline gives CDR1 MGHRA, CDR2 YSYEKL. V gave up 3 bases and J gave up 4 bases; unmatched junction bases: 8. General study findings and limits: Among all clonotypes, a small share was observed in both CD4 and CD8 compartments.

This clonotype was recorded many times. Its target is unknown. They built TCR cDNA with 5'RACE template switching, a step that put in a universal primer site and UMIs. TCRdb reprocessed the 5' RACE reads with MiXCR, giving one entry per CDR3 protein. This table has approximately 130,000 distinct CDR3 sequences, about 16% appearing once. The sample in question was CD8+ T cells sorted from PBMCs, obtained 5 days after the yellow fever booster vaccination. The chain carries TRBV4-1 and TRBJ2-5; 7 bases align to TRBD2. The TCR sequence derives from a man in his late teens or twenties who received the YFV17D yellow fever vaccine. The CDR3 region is CASSHTMGGTETQYF. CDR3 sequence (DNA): TGCGCCAGCAGCCACACCATGGGGGGGACAGAGACCCAGTACTTC.